The sequence of this T cell receptor beta chain was determined in a study of control samples from healthy donors and cancer patients. The assay was immunoSEQ multiplex PCR, and TCRdb's table has in-frame clones only and misses some. The table shows around 160,000 clones, with 93% occurring only once. The receptor was isolated from a man aged 18-30 years in good health. The material sequenced was blood.

The CDR3 region is CASSYSDRVYGYTF. CDR3 bases: TGTGCCAGCAGCTATTCGGACAGGGTTTATGGCTACACCTTC. V and J are TRBV3-1 (or the pseudogene TRBV3-2) and TRBJ1-2; 8 bases are shared with TRBD1. Germline CDR1 is LGHDT and CDR2 is YNNKEL (reference sequence). CDR3 size: 14 residues. The trim removed 5 bases at V and 5 bases at J, leaving 7 bases unmatched.